What follows describes a single TCR beta chain. Seattle-derived patients entered the study during active infection and were followed longitudinally. Original handling: Using reference gene primer amplification, nucleated cell counts were estimated. Generated by immunoSEQ multiplex PCR, the TCRdb table keeps only in-frame clones and is missing some. V and J calls and clone size are given by that table; D and trimming were obtained from the DNA. The top ten clones hold roughly an eighth of a sample with about 440,000 clones, around 88% of them seen once. The data originate from a study of blood T cell repertoires in COVID-19. Turning to the study itself: The United States, Italy and Spain were the sources of the acute and convalescent COVID-19 samples. PBMCs, B-cell-depleted T cells, or T cells provided the cDNA or gDNA that made up the material.

This CDR3 contains 13 residues. Trimming took 1 base from V and 6 from J, leaving 10 bases between them. Germline assignment: CDR1 MGHRA and CDR2 YSYEKL. The sequencing sample was made of peripheral blood. V and J are TRBV4-1 and TRBJ2-7; D call uncertain. The TCR comes from a woman aged 45-65 years with COVID-19, enrolled during active disease. Here the CDR3 DNA reads TGCGCCAGCAGCCAAGTTGCTAGACTCGAGCAGTACTTC. Amino acid sequence: CASSQVARLEQYF.